This section outlines one TCR beta chain sequence together with its context. The sample originates from a study of blood T cell repertoires in COVID-19. Study information: Acute and convalescent COVID-19 specimens originated in the United States, Italy and Spain. The analysed material was cDNA or gDNA that came from T cells, B-cell-depleted T cells, or PBMCs.

Participants were placed into cohorts based on the clinical history they reported. The germline CDR1 and CDR2 sequences are KGHSH and LQKENI. The length of the CDR3 is 18 residues. The V and J ends lost 3 bases and 8 bases, in that order; junction bases with no gene match: 19. Assay: immunoSEQ multiplex PCR; the TCRdb copy retains only in-frame clones and omits some. The sample records about 270,000 clones, around 86% being singletons. Sequencing was done on a sample of PBMCs or T cells enriched from blood (not recorded which). This chain uses TRBV18 with TRBJ1-2; the match to TRBD1 covers 9 bases. The TCR sequence derives from a woman between 18 and 30 years old who had recovered from COVID-19. The CDR3 coding sequence is TGTGCCAGCTCACCTACCGGGACAGGGAAGCTACAGCACCGGGGCTACACCTTC. Translating gives CASSPTGTGKLQHRGYTF.